The present T cell receptor (beta chain) was sequenced within a study of glioma-infiltrating T cells (TCRdb year 2016). About the full investigation: Glioma tissue, non-neoplastic brain tissue and matched peripheral blood mononuclear cells were used as sources from which TCR alpha- and beta-chain repertoires were sequenced. To gauge divergence between tissue and blood T-cell populations, every tissue-infiltrating repertoire was compared against the peripheral blood repertoire from the same patient. The paired cohort comprised three low-grade glioma patients, about 8 primary glioblastoma patients and three non-glioma patients contributing non-neoplastic brain tissue.

This clonotype was seen repeatedly, ten times or more. Its antigen is still unknown. No much larger clonotype is one base removed from it; base qualities were not supplied. Results and caveats for the whole study, not just this receptor: The group comparisons were based on small numbers of patients: three non-neoplastic, three low-grade glioma and several glioblastoma patients. VJ-independent divergence between tissue and blood was below expectation in non-neoplastic patients but above expectation in all gliomas, especially low-grade gliomas. Only a very small number of CDR3 sequences turned up in both tissue and blood, a result put down to high CDR3 diversity combined with limited sampling.

Looking up the germline V gene (reference sequence) yields CDR1 LGHDT and CDR2 YNNKEL. From cysteine to phenylalanine, the CDR3 is 15 amino acids long. Just the 45-base CDR3 DNA is kept, in frame starting at base 1. V gives up 3 bases and J gives up 0 bases, and the segment between their germline ends measures 9 bases. TCR alpha and beta CDR3 regions were amplified with the iRepertoire nested amplicon-rescue multiplex PCR (arm-PCR) platform from RNA. For one-step reverse transcription and amplification, about 100-450 ng of tissue mRNA or PBMC total RNA was used as input. After bead purification, a secondary multiplex PCR added Illumina adapters, and libraries were gel-purified between 200 and 400 bp. Internal 6-nucleotide barcodes were carried by the libraries and were used for demultiplexing. Sequencing of the libraries was done on an Illumina MiSeq using 2x220 or 2x250 nucleotide paired-end reads. As for the original processing: Paired reads were merged with FLASH 1.2.11 and aligned to the GRCh37 human genome with BWA-MEM before extracting TRA and TRB reads. V and J assignment used an IMGT-derived reference of cassette sequences and CDR3 motifs that included pseudogenes. Reads were translated in three frames, and productive CDR3s were defined as those with a C...FGXG motif and no stop codons. Unique combinations of V-J cassette pair and CDR3 amino acid sequence were defined as clonotypes. Hamming distance filtering was applied to reads, with thresholds set by the sequence error rate of each sample in mapped regions. Through fastp at Q25 and MiXCR, TCRdb rebuilt clones from the public reads, retaining in-frame beta chains. Each record represents a unique CDR3 protein, reported with the most common genes and DNA among its rows. These V and J calls rely on TCRdb rather than the paper's analysis. This sample comprises roughly 200,000 distinct CDR3 sequences, roughly 45% of them detected only once. The ten largest clones represent roughly 5.2% of the sample.

The chain uses TRBV3-1 and TRBJ1-3, with the D gene not clear enough to name. Material: glioma tissue, nonneoplastic brain tissue, or PBMCs (not recorded which). This TCR was sampled from a human donor with low-grade glioma or glioblastoma, undergoing nonglioma brain surgery, or in good health (not recorded which). The DNA is as follows: TGTGCCAGCAGCCATACTCGGAGCTCTGGAAACACCATATATTTT. Its protein product is CASSHTRSSGNTIYF.